Reported below is one T cell receptor beta chain. Antigen: not known. This entry is derived from a study of blood T cells in healthy people across ages. Study-level points and caveats: Comparison with aged donors showed that long-lived donors had more naive CD4+ cells and higher diversity.

Germline assignment: CDR1 MGHRA and CDR2 YSYEKL. The CDR3 has 19 amino acids. Trimming took 0 bases from V and 4 from J, leaving 24 bases between them. PCR was performed a second time for about 7 to 12 cycles using a sample-barcoded 5' primer and a J-beta primer mix. A template-switch adaptor with 12 random nucleotides tagged each cDNA molecule. From the 5' RACE reads, TCRdb called clonotypes with MiXCR, one entry per CDR3 protein. The sample holds a few hundred thousand distinct CDR3 sequences, about 52% seen once. The sample was blood. The receptor comes from a man aged 55 to 70 in good health. The chain uses TRBV4-1 and TRBJ2-5, with D tentatively TRBD2 (5 bases). The CDR3 coding sequence is TGCGCCAGCAGCCAAGATTCGATGGCAGCGGTCAACACCGGAGAGACCCAGTACTTC. Translated, it gives CASSQDSMAAVNTGETQYF.